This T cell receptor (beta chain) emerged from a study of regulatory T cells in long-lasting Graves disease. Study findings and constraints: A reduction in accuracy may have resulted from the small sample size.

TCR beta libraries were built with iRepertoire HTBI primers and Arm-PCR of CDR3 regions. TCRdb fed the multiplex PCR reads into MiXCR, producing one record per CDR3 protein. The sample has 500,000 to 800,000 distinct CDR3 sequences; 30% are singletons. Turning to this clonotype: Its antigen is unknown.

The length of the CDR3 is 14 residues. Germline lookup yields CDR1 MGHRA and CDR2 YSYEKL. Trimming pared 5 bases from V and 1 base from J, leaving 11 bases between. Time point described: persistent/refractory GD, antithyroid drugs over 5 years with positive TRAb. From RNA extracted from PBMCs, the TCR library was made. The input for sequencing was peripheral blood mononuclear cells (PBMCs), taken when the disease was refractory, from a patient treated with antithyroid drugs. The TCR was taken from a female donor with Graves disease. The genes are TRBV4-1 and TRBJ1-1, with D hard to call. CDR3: CASSALRENTEAFF. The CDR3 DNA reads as TGCGCCAGCAGCGCCCTGCGGGAGAACACTGAAGCTTTCTTT.